Below are 26 T cell receptor beta chains sequenced from a single sample in a study of T cell changes during pregnancy in multiple sclerosis. Produced via immunoSEQ multiplex PCR; TCRdb's table is partial and in-frame only. The table includes fewer than 65,000 clones, around 93% detected once. The specimen comprised peripheral blood, sampled in the second trimester of pregnancy. The receptors originated from a female donor with multiple sclerosis, enrolled in a pregnancy study.

This rearrangement joins TRBV7-2 to TRBJ2-1; 10 bases fit TRBD2. V gave up 4 bases and J gave up 8 bases; unmatched junction bases: 5. Germline values: CDR1 SGHTA, CDR2 FQGNSA. The CDR3 covers 14 residues. CDR3: CASSSSGSVYEQFF. The CDR3 coding sequence is TGTGCCAGCAGCTCTAGCGGGAGTGTCTATGAGCAGTTCTTC.

This sequence joins TRBV6-5 and TRBJ2-7, with D perhaps TRBD1 (6 bases). The V end lost 2 bases, the J end lost 4 bases, and 18 bases lay between the germline ends. The CDR3 contains 16 residues. Germline loops: CDR1 MNHEY, CDR2 SVGAGI. CDR3 coding DNA: TGTGCCAGCAGTTACAGGGTGGGCAGGGGTCATTACGAGCAGTACTTC. This gives the protein CASSYRVGRGHYEQYF.

The V and J genes are TRBV6-5 and TRBJ1-1; TRBD1 might be the D (6 bases). The CDR3 consists of 16 residues. Germline assignment: CDR1 MNHEY and CDR2 SVGAGI. Trimming left V 0 bases short and J 0 bases short, with 11 bases between. CDR3 nucleotides: TGTGCCAGCAGTTACTCAGGGGACACTTTGAACACTGAAGCTTTCTTT. Translation gives CASSYSGDTLNTEAFF.

The genes are TRBV7-8 and TRBJ2-7; 11 bases align to TRBD2. CDR1 and CDR2 from the germline V gene are SGHVS and FQNEAQ. The CDR3 consists of 15 residues. J was trimmed by 1 base and V by 5 bases; bases with no gene match: 4. The CDR3 loop is CASSKSSGGSYEQYF. The CDR3, as DNA: TGTGCCAGCAGCAAATCTAGCGGGGGGTCCTACGAGCAGTACTTC.

This clone occurred a few times. The gene calls are TRBV4-2 and TRBJ1-1; D is perhaps TRBD1 (5 bases). This CDR3 comprises 15 residues. The germline V gene encodes CDR1 LGHNA and CDR2 YNFKEQ. V lost 0 bases and J lost 2, with 10 bases in between. CDR3 DNA: TGTGCCAGCAGCCAAGATACGACAGAAAACACTGAAGCTTTCTTT. It encodes CASSQDTTENTEAFF.

This chain uses TRBV28 with TRBJ2-7, with TRBD2 identical over 14 bases. The CDR3 has 16 residues. Germline CDR1 and CDR2: MDHEN and SYDVKM. V lost 6 bases, J lost 2 bases, and 6 bases stayed unmatched. CDR3 region: CASSRGTSGRPYEQYF. Here the CDR3 DNA reads TGTGCCAGCAGCCGCGGGACTAGCGGGAGACCCTACGAGCAGTACTTC.

In nucleotides, the CDR3 is TGTGCCAGCAGTTACACAGGGCTCACTGAAGCTTTCTTT. Translated: CASSYTGLTEAFF. This chain joins TRBV6-5 and TRBJ1-1, with D possibly being TRBD1 (6 bases). Germline-derived CDR1 and CDR2 are MNHEY and SVGAGI. The CDR3 totals 13 residues. V lost 2 bases and J 4 bases, leaving 8 bases between the germline ends.

The chain joins TRBV7-9 to TRBJ2-7, with D tentatively TRBD2 (7 bases). From germline, CDR1 is SEHNR and CDR2 FQNEAQ (reference sequence). The CDR3 covers 14 residues. Trimming stripped 4 bases from V and 6 bases from J, with 16 bases between. CDR3 amino acids: CASSSSPGGPEQYF. CDR3 sequence (DNA): TGTGCCAGCAGCTCGAGCCCGGGGGGCCCCGAGCAGTACTTC.

This chain joins TRBV5-6 and TRBJ2-7; D perhaps matches TRBD1 (6 bases). The ends were cut back, 4 bases at V and 9 bases at J, with 11 bases in the middle. This CDR3 region has 11 residues. In germline, CDR1 is SGHDT, CDR2 YYEEEE. CDR3 sequence (DNA): TGTGCCAGCAGCGCAGGGGTAGGGCAGTACTTC. Protein product: CASSAGVGQYF.

The chain employs TRBV5-4 and TRBJ2-5; 9 bases fit TRBD1. From germline, CDR1 is SGHNT and CDR2 YYREEE (reference sequence). The CDR3 runs to 17 residues. Trimming took 4 bases from V and 6 from J; bases not matched to a gene: 16. CDR3 amino acids: CASSLPRDGTGLQTQYF. DNA for the CDR3: TGTGCCAGCAGCCTACCGAGAGATGGGACAGGGCTACAGACCCAGTACTTC.

This chain joins TRBV11-2 and TRBJ1-1; tentatively, D is TRBD1 (5 bases). Germline V gives CDR1 SGHAT, CDR2 FQNNGV. The CDR3 length is 14 residues. Trimming pared 5 bases from V and 1 base from J, leaving 11 bases between. CDR3 nucleotides: TGTGCCAGCAGCAACCGACAGTCGAACACTGAAGCTTTCTTT. Protein product: CASSNRQSNTEAFF.

Written as DNA, the CDR3 is TGTGCCAGCAGCGTAAGCGGTGCTAGCGGACAAGAGACCCAGTACTTC. Protein: CASSVSGASGQETQYF. The V and J genes are TRBV9 and TRBJ2-5, with 7 bases aligning to TRBD2. Germline V gene lookup returns CDR1 SGDLS and CDR2 YYNGEE. This CDR3 is 16 amino acids long. V was pared by 1 base and J by 2 bases, with 8 bases of the junction left unmatched.

J is TRBJ1-2 and V is TRBV25-1; the D gene is possibly TRBD1 (6 bases). V lost 6 bases to trimming and J lost 7 bases, with 12 bases between them. This CDR3 is 12 amino acids long. Germline assignment: CDR1 MGHDK and CDR2 SYGVNS. The CDR3 is CASRSGGGGYTF. The CDR3 bases are TGTGCCAGCAGAAGCGGGGGCGGTGGCTACACCTTC.

The CDR3 sequence: CASSLDYYNEQFF. CDR3 DNA: TGTGCCAGCAGCTTAGACTATTACAATGAGCAGTTCTTC. This chain connects TRBV13 to TRBJ2-1, with D uncertain. Germline V gene sequence: CDR1 PRHDT, CDR2 FYEKMQ (reference sequence). This CDR3 is built from 13 residues. Trimming removed 1 base from V and 4 bases from J, with 5 bases in between.

This rearrangement joins TRBV7-9 to TRBJ2-3; D unresolved. Germline V gene sequence: CDR1 SEHNR, CDR2 FQNEAQ (reference sequence). The CDR3 extends over 11 amino acids. The V end was cut by 4 bases, the J end by 5 bases, with 4 bases between. The CDR3 loop is CASSSVDTQYF. The DNA for the CDR3 is TGTGCCAGCAGCTCGGTAGATACGCAGTATTTT.

The chain has TRBV9 and TRBJ2-7; D unclear. Looked up from germline, CDR1 is SGDLS and CDR2 is YYNGEE. This CDR3 is built from 14 residues. The V end was cut by 0 bases, the J end by 6 bases, with 13 bases between. The CDR3 DNA is TGTGCCAGCAGCGTAGCGCCAGGTCTTAGCGAGCAGTACTTC. The encoded protein is CASSVAPGLSEQYF. The whole variable domain, remainder taken from reference TRBV9 and TRBJ2-7, is DSGVTQTPKHLITATGQRVTLRCSPRSGDLSVYWYQQSLDQGLQFLIQYYNGEERAKGNILERFSAQQFPDLHSELNLSSLELGDSALYFCASSVAPGLSEQYFGPGTRLTVT.

The chain uses TRBV7-2 and TRBJ2-1, with a tentative D call TRBD2 (5 bases). Trimming took off 1 base at V and 9 bases at J, with 10 bases between the two ends. Per the germline V gene, CDR1 is SGHTA and CDR2 is FQGNSA. The CDR3 is made up of 13 amino acids. DNA for the CDR3: TGTGCCAGCAGCTTAGTGGACTTAGGTGAGCAGTTCTTC. This gives the protein CASSLVDLGEQFF.

V gene TRBV7-9 combines with J gene TRBJ2-2; D not certain. This CDR3 region has 14 residues. Trimming left V 3 bases short and J 2 bases short, with 7 bases between. Germline V lookup: CDR1 SEHNR, CDR2 FQNEAQ (reference sequence). Here the CDR3 reads CASSFSSNTGELFF. CDR3 DNA: TGTGCCAGCAGCTTTAGCAGTAACACCGGGGAGCTGTTTTTT.

The V and J genes are TRBV7-9 and TRBJ1-1; 9 positions agree with TRBD1. V was pared by 6 bases and J by 4 bases, with 12 bases of the junction left unmatched. Looked up from germline, CDR1 is SEHNR and CDR2 is FQNEAQ (reference sequence). The CDR3 totals 16 residues. The CDR3 DNA reads TGTGCCAGCAGTTGGGCGACAGGGGGAGGCCGCACTGAAGCTTTCTTT. Residues: CASSWATGGGRTEAFF. Filled out from reference TRBV7-9 and TRBJ1-1, the complete variable domain reads DTGVSQNPRHKITKRGQNVTFRCDPISEHNRLYWYRQTLGQGPEFLTYFQNEAQLEKSRLLSDRFSAERPKGSFSTLEIQRTEQGDSAMYLCASSWATGGGRTEAFFGQGTRLTVV.

Remarks on this clone: The identical CDR3 is also encoded by other nucleotide sequences in the sample. The gene calls are TRBV15 and TRBJ2-7; 7 positions match TRBD1. The CDR3 sequence is 14 residues long. J gave up 0 bases and V 3 bases, and 2 bases lay outside the gene matches. The germline V gene has CDR1 LNHNV and CDR2 YYDKDF (reference sequence). The CDR3 reads CATSSRDSSYEQYF. The DNA for the CDR3 is TGTGCCACCAGCAGCCGGGACAGCTCCTACGAGCAGTACTTC.

The chain joins TRBV6-5 to TRBJ2-5; D perhaps matches TRBD1 (6 bases). V was shortened by 6 bases and J by 5 bases, with 10 bases between the two germline ends. CDR1 and CDR2 (germline): MNHEY, SVGAGI. This CDR3 comprises 12 residues. CDR3 DNA sequence: TGTGCCAGCAGCCCCACAGGGGAGACCCAGTACTTC. This translates into CASSPTGETQYF.

The chain is built from TRBV25-1 and TRBJ1-6; 9 bases map to TRBD1. With V trimmed by 5 bases and J by 10 bases, 9 bases remained unmatched. The CDR3 loop spans 15 amino acids. Germline CDR1 is MGHDK and CDR2 is SYGVNS. This CDR3 reads CASSSAGTGYSPLHF. Here the CDR3 DNA reads TGTGCCAGCAGTTCAGCCGGGACAGGGTACTCACCCCTCCACTTT.

The chain is built from TRBV19 and TRBJ2-1; perhaps TRBD2 as D (5 bases). CDR3 length: 15 amino acids. Trimming stripped 0 bases from V and 6 bases from J, with 12 bases between. Germline CDR1 is LNHDA and CDR2 is SQIVND (reference sequence). Here the CDR3 DNA reads TGTGCCAGTAGTATAGATCCCGGGCGGGCCAATGAGCAGTTCTTC. It codes for CASSIDPGRANEQFF.

The rearrangement uses TRBV5-8 and TRBJ2-4; 11 bases match TRBD2. The length of the CDR3 is 16 residues. In germline, CDR1 is SGHTS, CDR2 YDEGEE. V lost 4 bases and J lost 6; bases outside the gene matches: 9. In DNA form, the CDR3 reads TGTGCCAGCAGCCCAGTAGCGGGAGGGCCGGGAAACATTCAGTACTTC. This translates into CASSPVAGGPGNIQYF.

This chain links TRBV5-4 with TRBJ2-2; 11 nucleotides agree with TRBD1. Germline V gene lookup returns CDR1 SGHNT and CDR2 YYREEE (reference sequence). J lost 6 bases, V lost 5 bases, and 3 bases had no gene match. The CDR3 is 14 amino acids. CDR3 amino acids: CASSPGQGAGELFF. The CDR3, as DNA: TGTGCCAGCAGTCCGGGACAGGGGGCCGGGGAGCTGTTTTTT.

In nucleotides, the CDR3 is TGTGCCAGCAGCTACGGACTAGCGGGAACCGGGGAGCTGTTTTTT. This translates into CASSYGLAGTGELFF. The chain combines TRBV7-2 with TRBJ2-2; 12 bases align to TRBD2. CDR1 is SGHTA and CDR2 is FQGNSA in the germline V gene. The CDR3 has 15 residues. The junction had 2 bases not matched to a gene; V was cut back by 4 bases and J by 5 bases.